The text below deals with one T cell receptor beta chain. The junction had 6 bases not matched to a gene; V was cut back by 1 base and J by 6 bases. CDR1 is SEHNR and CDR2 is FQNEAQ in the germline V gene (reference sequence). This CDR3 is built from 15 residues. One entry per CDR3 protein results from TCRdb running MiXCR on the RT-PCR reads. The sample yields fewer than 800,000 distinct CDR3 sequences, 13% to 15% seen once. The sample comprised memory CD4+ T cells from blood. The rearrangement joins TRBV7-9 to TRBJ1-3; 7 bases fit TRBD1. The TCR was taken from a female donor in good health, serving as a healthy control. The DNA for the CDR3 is TGTGCCAGCAGCTTAGAAGGGGGCATTGAAAACACCATATATTTT. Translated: CASSLEGGIENTIYF. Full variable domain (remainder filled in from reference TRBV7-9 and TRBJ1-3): DTGVSQNPRHKITKRGQNVTFRCDPISEHNRLYWYRQTLGQGPEFLTYFQNEAQLEKSRLLSDRFSAERPKGSFSTLEIQRTEQGDSAMYLCASSLEGGIENTIYFGEGSWLTVV.